The clone carrying this T cell receptor (beta chain) occurred a few times. V lost 0 bases to trimming and J lost 6 bases, with 13 bases between them. This CDR3 comprises 16 residues. CDR1 and CDR2 from the germline V gene are SGDLS and YYNGEE. Clones were sequenced by immunoSEQ multiplex PCR, and TCRdb holds only the in-frame ones, with some missing. This table has about 210,000 clones, 80% to 90% appearing once. This sample is part of a study of blood T cell repertoires in COVID-19. Living in 25 or so US areas, the participants were between roughly 18 and 90 years of age. Clinical history as reported by participants underpinned cohort assignment.

What was sequenced was PBMCs or T cells enriched from blood (not recorded which). The source is a woman aged 18 to 35 who had recovered from COVID-19. J is TRBJ1-6 and V is TRBV9, with D unclear. In DNA form, the CDR3 reads TGTGCCAGCAGCGTAGATGGGCGCGGGAGTAATTCACCCCTCCACTTT. Its protein is CASSVDGRGSNSPLHF.